The next 3 T cell receptor beta chains were all read from a single sample in a study of blood T cell repertoires in COVID-19. Repertoires were generated with immunoSEQ multiplex PCR, while TCRdb's copy carries only in-frame clones and drops some. The data hold approximately 190,000 clones, with 80% to 95% observed a single time. The sample was peripheral blood. The receptors were gathered from a man aged 50 or older with acute or convalescent COVID-19.

The chain links TRBV6-2 or TRBV6-3 to TRBJ1-1; the match to TRBD1 covers 10 bases. V shed 4 bases, J shed 3 bases, and the junction held 8 bases outside the gene matches. CDR3 size: 16 residues. Germline V CDR1 and CDR2: MNHEY, SVGEGT. The CDR3 reads CASSSKMGQGYTEAFF. CDR3 nucleotide sequence: TGTGCCAGCAGTTCGAAAATGGGACAGGGGTACACTGAAGCTTTCTTT.

The rearrangement joins TRBV19 to TRBJ1-1, with 11 bases aligning to TRBD1. The junction had 9 bases not matched to a gene; V was cut back by 6 bases and J by 6 bases. Germline V gives CDR1 LNHDA, CDR2 SQIVND (reference sequence). The CDR3 length is 15 residues. The CDR3 here is CASSTGQGAVSEAFF. In DNA, the CDR3 is TGTGCCAGTAGCACAGGACAGGGGGCAGTGTCTGAAGCTTTCTTT.

The chain carries TRBV19 and TRBJ2-2, with a tentative D call TRBD1 (6 bases). Germline V gene data show CDR1 as LNHDA and CDR2 as SQIVND (reference sequence). This CDR3 has 13 residues. Trimming pared 6 bases from V and 1 base from J, leaving 6 bases between. CDR3 in amino acids: CASRQGNTGELFF. CDR3 in DNA: TGTGCCAGTAGACAGGGGAACACCGGGGAGCTGTTTTTT.